These 4 T cell receptor beta chains were sequenced from one sample in a study of blood T cell repertoires in COVID-19. TCRdb's copy holds only in-frame clones and misses some; the assay was immunoSEQ multiplex PCR. The data show about 390,000 clones, about 89% seen once. Specimen: peripheral blood. The receptors were sampled from a woman aged 55-70 years with COVID-19, enrolled during active disease.

In DNA form, the CDR3 reads TGTGCCAGCGCTCTACAGGTCTCCTACGAGCAGTACTTC. Amino acid sequence: CASALQVSYEQYF. The chain employs TRBV5-8 and TRBJ2-7; possibly TRBD1 for D (5 bases). Germline CDR1 is SGHTS and CDR2 is YDEGEE. CDR3 length equals 13 residues. The V and J ends lost 7 bases and 0 bases respectively, with 11 bases between them. The variable domain in full, with the rest retrieved from reference TRBV5-8 and TRBJ2-7, is EAGVTQSPTHLIKTRGQQATLRCSPISGHTSVYWYQQALGLGLQFLLWYDEGEERNRGNFPPRFSGRQFPNYSSELNVNALELEDSALYLCASALQVSYEQYFGPGTRLTVT.

The chain joins TRBV20-1 to TRBJ1-2, with D hard to call. This CDR3 spans 11 amino acids. Between the trimmed V and J ends, which lost 2 bases and 8 bases, there was a span of 9 bases. Germline V gene sequence: CDR1 DFQATT, CDR2 SNEGSKA (reference sequence). The CDR3 nucleotides are TGCAGTGCTAGACGCAGAGGAGGCTACACCTTC. Translation: CSARRRGGYTF.

This sequence joins TRBV20-1 and TRBJ1-2; weak D call: TRBD1 (6 bases). Deletions cut 4 bases from V and 7 bases from J, with 10 bases between. This CDR3 is built from 11 residues. Germline CDR1 DFQATT, CDR2 SNEGSKA (reference sequence). This CDR3 is CSAKKGGGYTF. In nucleotides, the CDR3 is TGCAGTGCTAAGAAAGGGGGTGGCTACACCTTC.

J is TRBJ2-5 and V is TRBV11-3; tentatively, D is TRBD1 (6 bases). Germline V gene data show CDR1 as SGHNT and CDR2 as YENEEA. This CDR3 has 15 amino acids. The germline V and J ends were trimmed by 1 base and 5 bases, with 14 bases remaining between them. The DNA for the CDR3 is TGTGCCAGCAGCTTAGGTGGGACATTGATGGAGACCCAGTACTTC. This codes for CASSLGGTLMETQYF.